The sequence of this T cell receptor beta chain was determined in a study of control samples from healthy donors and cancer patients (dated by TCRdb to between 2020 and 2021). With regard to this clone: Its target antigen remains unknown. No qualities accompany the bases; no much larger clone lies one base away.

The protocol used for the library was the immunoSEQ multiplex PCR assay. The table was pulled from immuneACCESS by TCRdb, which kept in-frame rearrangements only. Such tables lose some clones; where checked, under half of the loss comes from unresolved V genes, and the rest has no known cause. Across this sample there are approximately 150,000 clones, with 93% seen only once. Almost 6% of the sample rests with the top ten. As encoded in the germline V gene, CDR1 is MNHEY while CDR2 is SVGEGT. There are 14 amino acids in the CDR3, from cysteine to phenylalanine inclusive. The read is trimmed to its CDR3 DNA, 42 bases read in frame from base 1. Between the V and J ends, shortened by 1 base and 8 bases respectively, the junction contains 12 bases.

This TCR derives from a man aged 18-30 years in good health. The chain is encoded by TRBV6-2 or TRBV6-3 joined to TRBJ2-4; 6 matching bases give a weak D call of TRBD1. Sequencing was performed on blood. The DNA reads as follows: TGTGCCAGCAGTTACTTTCGGACAGCGGACATTCAGTACTTC. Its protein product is CASSYFRTADIQYF.